This T cell receptor (beta chain) emerged from a study of regulatory T cells in long-lasting Graves disease. Study results and caveats: Favored gene segments in persistent disease were TRBV28, TRBJ1-2 and TRBJ2-5. Only peripheral blood was studied, not thyroid tissue.

Sequencing libraries for TCR beta were prepared with iRepertoire HTBI primers and Arm-PCR of CDR3 regions. TCRdb called the multiplex PCR reads again in MiXCR, with one record for every CDR3 protein. The repertoire has about 660,000 distinct CDR3 sequences, around 30% of them found once; the top ten carry roughly 46%. The J segment lost 0 bases and the V segment lost 2 bases, leaving 3 bases of the junction unmatched. The CDR3 has 16 residues. Germline values: CDR1 SGHRS, CDR2 YFSETQ. In the case of this clonotype: Antigen unknown.

Time point reported: persistent/refractory GD, antithyroid drugs over 5 years with positive TRAb. RNA isolated from PBMCs was used to make the TCR library. Sequencing used peripheral blood mononuclear cells (PBMCs), obtained when the disease was refractory, from a patient treated with antithyroid drugs. The receptor's source is a female donor with Graves disease. The chain employs TRBV5-1 and TRBJ2-5, with 11 positions matching TRBD1. The CDR3 sequence is CASSLGQGAHQETQYF. CDR3 DNA: TGCGCCAGCAGCTTAGGACAGGGGGCGCACCAAGAGACCCAGTACTTC.